This TCR beta chain was sequenced for a study of T cells in Graves' hyperthyroidism and ophthalmopathy. Study as a whole: Initial diagnosis, before any treatment, was when peripheral blood was collected.

Uncontrolled infection, other autoimmune disease, pregnancy or lactation barred patients from enrollment. Every diagnosis used clinical symptoms, serum thyroxine and TRAb, thyroid ultrasound and orbital computed tomography. This clonotype has only a few counts. Its antigen is undetermined. Study-wide points: Also found in blood were most expanded thyroid clonotypes above 0.001.

Amplification yielded TCR beta CDR3 regions, with RNA transcripts as the source. Researchers ran a first-round RT-PCR on the TCR CDR3 using the HTBI primer set. Via MiXCR, TCRdb re-called the multiplex PCR reads, giving one row per CDR3 protein. Among more than 350,000 distinct CDR3 sequences, around 13% were seen once, and the ten largest hold around 20%. Germline assignment: CDR1 MNHNS and CDR2 SASEGT. Between the trimmed V and J ends, which lost 6 bases and 4 bases, there was a span of 15 bases. CDR3 size: 14 residues. Material for sequencing was blood. This clonotype originated in a woman aged 30 to 39 with Graves' ophthalmopathy. The V call is TRBV6-1, the J call TRBJ1-2; the D is unclear. CDR3 bases: TGTGCCAGCAGGCTTACCGAAGTTGGCTATGGCTACACCTTC. It yields the protein CASRLTEVGYGYTF.